This paragraph reports one T cell receptor (beta chain). Antigen: not known. Germline V gene sequence: CDR1 SGHKS, CDR2 YYEKEE (reference sequence). The CDR3 runs 14 residues. Trimming took 2 bases from V and 3 from J; bases not matched to a gene: 1. This sample was taken from a study of vaccination effects on CD4 cells after COVID-19. Using immunoSEQ multiplex PCR, the repertoire was profiled, and TCRdb retains in-frame clones only, with some absent. The table includes about 59,000 clones, 60% to 80% detected once. Using viral peptide pools, the ViraFEST assay grew out antigen-specific CD4+ T cells prior to sequencing. Investigators separated out CD4+ T cells once 10 days of culture had passed. Participants were given two doses of BNT162b2 or mRNA-1273 vaccine.

This clonotype was obtained from a human donor who received a COVID-19 vaccine. The chain uses TRBV5-5 and TRBJ2-3, with TRBD2 matching 9 bases. Here the sequenced sample was CD4+ T cells from PBMCs cultured with HCoV-OC43 spike peptides, taken after COVID-19 vaccination. Subset of the sample: HCoV-OC43 spike overlapping peptide pool stimulation. CDR3 sequence (DNA): TGTGCCAGCAGCTTTAGCGGGGGAACAGATACGCAGTATTTT. It encodes CASSFSGGTDTQYF.